This T cell receptor (beta chain) was obtained from a study of blood T cell repertoires in COVID-19. About the research overall: Donors in the United States, Italy and Spain gave samples during acute or convalescent COVID-19.

V was clipped by 3 bases and J by 9 bases, with 8 bases between them. The germline CDR1 and CDR2 sequences are SGHTA and FQGNSA. The CDR3 is made up of 12 amino acids. Per the original methods: By means of reference gene primer amplification, nucleated cell counts were estimated. The protocol was immunoSEQ multiplex PCR, while the TCRdb copy is restricted to in-frame clones and leaves out a portion. D and trimming were read from the DNA, whereas the V and J calls and clone size are those reported in that table. Of about 210,000 clones in the sample, 65% to 90% were seen once. The sequenced sample consisted of peripheral blood. The source of this sequence is a woman between 65 and 79 years old with COVID-19, enrolled during active disease. The V gene is TRBV7-2, the J gene TRBJ2-2; D call uncertain. CDR3: CASSLSLRELFF. The DNA of the CDR3 is TGTGCCAGCAGCTTGAGTCTCCGGGAGCTGTTTTTT. The full variable domain, its missing parts supplied by reference TRBV7-2 and TRBJ2-2, is GAGVSQSPSNKVTEKGKDVELRCDPISGHTALYWYRQSLGQGLEFLIYFQGNSAPDKSGLPSDRFSAERTGGSVSTLTIQRTQQEDSAVYLCASSLSLRELFFGEGSRLTVL.